Given below is one T cell receptor beta chain in context. The target of this receptor is not known. The record has no base qualities; no much larger clone is one base away. For TCR beta library preparation, about 2 micrograms of genomic DNA were isolated from cryopreserved PBMCs. Longitudinal blood samples from CLL patients on ibrutinib monotherapy were analyzed using high-throughput TCR beta sequencing. The patients were enrolled in a single-center, open-label phase 2 trial of ibrutinib monotherapy. These data are taken from a study of cytotoxic CD8 clonotypes in ibrutinib-treated CLL (TCRdb year 2021). Context from the whole study: The cohort included about 15 treatment-naive and under 13 relapsed/refractory patients; roughly 17 were IGHV unmutated. Partial responses were observed in roughly 24 patients and complete responses in 2; after a median follow-up of roughly 72 months, remission was maintained in approximately 14 patients and progression was observed in approximately twelve. The response samples were drawn at a median of approximately 11 months into treatment, with a range of about 6 to 40 months. An average of about 250,000 productive templates and 80,000 to 95,000 productive rearrangements was obtained per sample. Of the approximately 86 participants in the trial, about two dozen had longitudinal samples available. Cryopreserved peripheral blood mononuclear cells were collected before treatment, at response, and at either disease progression or sustained remission.

Study-wide conclusions, independent of this receptor: At baseline, clonality was higher than in age-matched healthy donors and showed a strong correlation with circulating CD8+ T-cell counts. Public clonotypes were rare and either shrank or stayed stable during treatment, and the rise in clonality at ibrutinib response reflected expansion of private clonotypes. Clonality rose at ibrutinib response, remained stable during sustained remission, and dropped back toward baseline at progression. Lymph node repertoires were not examined, and the timing of sampling was not matched between patients in sustained remission and those whose disease progressed.

On a MiSeq, deep resolution sequencing aimed for a depth between 1 in 1 million and 1 in 200,000 T cells, with each clonotype covered 10x on average. The immunoSEQ hsTCRB Kit was used to generate the TCR beta libraries. Turning to the authors' computational methods: The data were analyzed with ImmunoSEQ Analyzer and ImmunoSEQ Data Assistant, and V, D and J gene assignments followed IMGT definitions. Clonality, which ranges from 0 to 1, was calculated as one minus the normalized Shannon entropy of productive rearrangement frequencies. Only overrepresented clonotypes making up at least 0.05% of each patient's repertoire were included in the public clonotype analysis. Around 12 age-matched healthy donor repertoires from immuneACCESS were used as controls for clonality. TCRdb obtained this table from immuneACCESS and retained in-frame rearrangements with V and J assigned. These tables miss some clones; where compared with another copy, unresolved V genes account for less than half of the shortfall, and the remainder is unexplained. From that table come the V and J calls and clone size; the DNA was used to work out D and trimming. This sample has some 28,000 clones in its table, and 62% of those were observed once. Around 15% of the sample is in the top ten clones.

This TCR was recovered from a human donor with chronic lymphocytic leukemia. The sample here was PBMCs, taken before ibrutinib treatment.

The CDR3 protein sequence reads: CASSSTTGGYGYTF. The DNA sequence is as follows: TGTGCCAGCAGCTCCACGACAGGAGGATATGGCTACACCTTC. This chain is built from TRBV7-8 and TRBJ1-2; a tentative D call is TRBD1 (6 bases match). Between the V and J ends, shortened by 4 bases and 5 bases respectively, the junction contains 14 bases. Via the germline V gene, CDR1 is SGHVS and CDR2 FQNEAQ. The CDR3 goes from the cysteine to the phenylalanine over 14 residues. Just the 42-base CDR3 DNA is kept, in frame starting at base 1.